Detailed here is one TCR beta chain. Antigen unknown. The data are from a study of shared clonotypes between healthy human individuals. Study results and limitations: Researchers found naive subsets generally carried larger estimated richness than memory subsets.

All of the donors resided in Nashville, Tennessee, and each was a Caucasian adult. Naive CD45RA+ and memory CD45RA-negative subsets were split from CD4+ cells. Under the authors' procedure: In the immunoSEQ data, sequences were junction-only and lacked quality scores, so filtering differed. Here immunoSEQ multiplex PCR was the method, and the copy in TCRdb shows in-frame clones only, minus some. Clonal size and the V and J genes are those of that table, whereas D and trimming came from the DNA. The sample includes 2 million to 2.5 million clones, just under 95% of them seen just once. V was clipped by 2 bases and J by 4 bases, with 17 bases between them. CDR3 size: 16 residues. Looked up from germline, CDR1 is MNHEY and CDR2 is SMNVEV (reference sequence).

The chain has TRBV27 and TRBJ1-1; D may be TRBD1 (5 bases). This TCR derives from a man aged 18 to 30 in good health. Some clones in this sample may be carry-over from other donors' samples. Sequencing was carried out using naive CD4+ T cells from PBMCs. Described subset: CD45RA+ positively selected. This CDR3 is CASSLGTRARATEAFF. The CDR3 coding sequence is TGTGCCAGCAGTTTAGGGACCAGGGCCCGTGCCACTGAAGCTTTCTTT.